The next 17 T cell receptor beta chains were all read from a single sample in a study of cytomegalovirus exposure and HLA in healthy donors. Amplification used 60 Vbeta primers and 13 Jbeta primers. Repertoires were generated with immunoSEQ multiplex PCR, while TCRdb's copy carries only in-frame clones and drops some. The sample contains 100,000 or so clones, 75% of which appear only once. Sample: PBMCs. The receptors come from a male donor in good health and CMV-seropositive.

This rearrangement joins TRBV7-2 to TRBJ2-7, with D possibly matching TRBD2 (5 bases). Trimming took 0 bases from V and 6 from J, leaving 15 bases between them. This CDR3 has 15 amino acids. The germline V gene encodes CDR1 SGHTA and CDR2 FQGNSA. The CDR3, as DNA: TGTGCCAGCAGCTTAGCAGCCGATGAGGGCACCGAGCAGTACTTC. Amino acids: CASSLAADEGTEQYF.

This clone appeared once. This rearrangement joins TRBV7-2 to TRBJ1-2; D is undetermined. V was cut by 1 base and J by 6 bases, with 15 bases left in between. The CDR3 consists of 15 residues. From germline, CDR1 is SGHTA and CDR2 FQGNSA. The CDR3 protein is CASSLDGRLFNGYTF. CDR3 DNA sequence: TGTGCCAGCAGCTTAGACGGCAGGTTATTTAATGGCTACACCTTC. Full variable domain (rest looked up from reference TRBV7-2 and TRBJ1-2): GAGVSQSPSNKVTEKGKDVELRCDPISGHTALYWYRQSLGQGLEFLIYFQGNSAPDKSGLPSDRFSAERTGGSVSTLTIQRTQQEDSAVYLCASSLDGRLFNGYTFGSGTRLTVV.

CDR3 bases: TGTGCCAGCAGCTCGGACGGGCCGGGACTAGGGGTGGAGACCCAGTACTTC. This sequence encodes CASSSDGPGLGVETQYF. The chain combines TRBV5-6 with TRBJ2-5, with TRBD2 matching over 8 bases. From germline, CDR1 is SGHDT and CDR2 YYEEEE. J gave up 5 bases and V 3 bases, and 15 bases lay outside the gene matches. The CDR3 runs 17 residues.

This clone was seen more than once but under ten times. V is TRBV11-2 and J is TRBJ2-2; maybe TRBD2 (5 bases). V was shortened by 4 bases and J by 4 bases, with 16 bases between the two germline ends. The germline V gene has CDR1 SGHAT and CDR2 FQNNGV. There are 16 residues in the CDR3. The CDR3 loop is CASSSGIQSTTGELFF. In DNA, the CDR3 is TGTGCCAGCAGCTCGGGGATTCAATCAACCACCGGGGAGCTGTTTTTT.

V is TRBV10-3 and J is TRBJ2-7; 7 bases map to TRBD1. The CDR3 has 15 residues. Germline V gene sequence: CDR1 ENHRY, CDR2 SYGVKD. V lost 2 bases, J lost 6 bases, and 10 bases stayed unmatched. The chain's CDR3 is CAISETLTGPGEQYF. The DNA of the CDR3 is TGTGCCATCAGTGAGACCTTGACAGGGCCGGGCGAGCAGTACTTC.

In its sample, this clone was seen once. The chain carries TRBV29-1 and TRBJ1-5; 8 positions agree with TRBD1. Germline CDR1 and CDR2: SQVTM and ANQGSEA. The junction had 2 bases not matched to a gene; V was cut back by 4 bases and J by 3 bases. The CDR3 is 13 amino acids. Written as DNA, the CDR3 is TGCAGCGTTGCAGGGGGCAACAATCAGCCCCAGCATTTT. This codes for CSVAGGNNQPQHF.

This clone came up once. The V and J genes are TRBV28 and TRBJ1-5; maybe TRBD1 (6 bases). The V and J ends lost 6 bases and 5 bases respectively, with 14 bases between them. There are 14 residues in the CDR3. The germline gives CDR1 MDHEN, CDR2 SYDVKM. The CDR3 region is CASRRTEFHQPQHF. CDR3 DNA: TGTGCCAGCAGAAGGACAGAGTTCCATCAGCCCCAGCATTTT.

As DNA, the CDR3 is TGCGCCAGCAGCCAAGTTACGGGGGGGCCTTTTGAGACCCAGTACTTC. Encoded protein: CASSQVTGGPFETQYF. This chain joins TRBV4-3 and TRBJ2-5, with 8 bases that match TRBD2. Germline values: CDR1 LGHNA, CDR2 YSLEER. The trim removed 1 base at V and 5 bases at J, leaving 9 bases unmatched. The CDR3 sequence is 16 residues long.

The rearrangement joins TRBV11-3 to TRBJ2-1; maybe TRBD2 (6 bases). Germline V lookup: CDR1 SGHNT, CDR2 YENEEA. The CDR3 has 17 residues. V lost 3 bases and J lost 7, with 22 bases in between. CDR3: CASSFPPGLHNKNEQFF. The CDR3 nucleotides are TGTGCCAGCAGCTTCCCCCCGGGACTCCATAACAAGAATGAGCAGTTCTTC.

V usage is TRBV30 and J usage is TRBJ1-3, with TRBD1 matching over 9 bases. The CDR3 covers 18 residues. From germline, CDR1 is GTSNPN and CDR2 SVGIG (reference sequence). J lost 4 bases, V lost 2 bases, and 15 bases had no gene match. The CDR3 loop is CAWSLPGTGPPRGNTIYF. The CDR3 DNA sequence: TGTGCCTGGAGTCTCCCCGGGACAGGGCCGCCGAGAGGAAACACCATATATTTT.

The chain recombines TRBV11-3 with TRBJ2-7; 11 bases are shared with TRBD1. The CDR3 is 14 amino acids. Looked up from germline, CDR1 is SGHNT and CDR2 is YENEEA. J lost 5 bases, V lost 3 bases, and 3 bases had no gene match. The CDR3: CASSLGQGVDEQYF. The CDR3, as DNA: TGTGCCAGCAGCTTGGGACAGGGGGTTGACGAGCAGTACTTC. Full variable domain (remainder filled in from reference TRBV11-3 and TRBJ2-7): EAGVVQSPRYKIIEKKQPVAFWCNPISGHNTLYWYLQNLGQGPELLIRYENEEAVDDSQLPKDRFSAERLKGVDSTLKIQPAELGDSAVYLCASSLGQGVDEQYFGPGTRLTVT.

This clone was detected only a few times. The rearrangement links TRBV7-8 to TRBJ1-2; D perhaps matches TRBD1 (5 bases). The V gene lost 5 bases and the J gene lost 5 bases, with 18 bases spanning the gap. There are 15 residues in the CDR3. From germline, CDR1 is SGHVS and CDR2 FQNEAQ. DNA of the CDR3: TGTGCCAGCAGCCTAGGGGCGGGCGGAGAGTATGGCTACACCTTC. This translates into CASSLGAGGEYGYTF.

The rearrangement joins TRBV30 to TRBJ2-5; 7 bases fit TRBD1. CDR1 and CDR2 (germline): GTSNPN, SVGIG (reference sequence). The junction had 11 bases not matched to a gene; V was cut back by 2 bases and J by 5 bases. The CDR3 covers 15 residues. The CDR3 protein is CAWSIGTATSETQYF. CDR3 in DNA: TGTGCCTGGAGTATCGGGACAGCCACTTCGGAGACCCAGTACTTC.

The J gene is TRBJ2-7, the V gene TRBV7-2; D is unresolved. The CDR3 is made up of 11 amino acids. The germline V gene encodes CDR1 SGHTA and CDR2 FQGNSA. The V and J ends lost 4 bases and 4 bases respectively, with 5 bases between them. The CDR3 spells CASSYLYEQYF. The CDR3 bases are TGTGCCAGCAGCTACCTATACGAGCAGTACTTC. Together with reference TRBV7-2 and TRBJ2-7, the CDR3 gives the full variable domain: GAGVSQSPSNKVTEKGKDVELRCDPISGHTALYWYRQSLGQGLEFLIYFQGNSAPDKSGLPSDRFSAERTGGSVSTLTIQRTQQEDSAVYLCASSYLYEQYFGPGTRLTVT.

The chain recombines TRBV2 with TRBJ2-7, with D possibly being TRBD2 (6 bases). Trimming shortened V by 6 bases and J by 1 base, and 13 bases separated the two germline ends. From germline, CDR1 is SNHLY and CDR2 FYNNEI. There are 14 residues in the CDR3. The CDR3 nucleotides are TGTGCCAGCAGGCAACAGCGGGTATCCTACGAGCAGTACTTC. Its protein is CASRQQRVSYEQYF.

The rearrangement joins TRBV27 to TRBJ2-7; 8 bases align to TRBD2. Germline V gene data show CDR1 as MNHEY and CDR2 as SMNVEV (reference sequence). CDR3 length: 14 residues. Losses at the gene ends were 5 bases for V and 2 bases for J; bases not matched to a gene: 5. In DNA form, the CDR3 reads TGTGCCAGCAGTCCAGCGGGGGTACCCTACGAGCAGTACTTC. Protein sequence: CASSPAGVPYEQYF.

The chain recombines TRBV6-1 with TRBJ1-2; weak D call: TRBD1 (6 bases). There are 14 residues in the CDR3. V shed 8 bases and J shed 4 bases, with 17 bases lying between them. Looked up from germline, CDR1 is MNHNS and CDR2 is SASEGT. The CDR3 sequence is CASYIGQISYGYTF. The CDR3 DNA reads as TGTGCCAGCTATATTGGACAGATTTCCTATGGCTACACCTTC.